Below, 12 T cell receptor beta chains from the same sample are listed, as sequenced in a study of blood T cell repertoires in COVID-19. TCRdb's table, derived via immunoSEQ multiplex PCR, lists solely in-frame clones and lacks some. Of under 150,000 clones in the sample, around 87% were seen once. Sequenced material: peripheral blood. Receptors originate from a woman aged 60-75 years with active COVID-19.

This rearrangement joins TRBV5-6 to TRBJ2-7, with a tentative D call TRBD1 (5 bases). The end of the DNA aligns better with TRBJ2-1, so the J call may be wrong. CDR3 size: 16 residues. The germline V gene encodes CDR1 SGHDT and CDR2 YYEEEE. The DNA of the CDR3 is TGTGCCAGCAGCGACCCCTATAGGGGCTCCTACAATGAGCAGTTCTTC. Translated: CASSDPYRGSYNEQFF.

The chain is built from TRBV18 and TRBJ2-7; the match to TRBD1 covers 10 bases. Germline V gives CDR1 KGHSH, CDR2 LQKENI. J gave up 12 bases and V 4 bases, and 3 bases lay outside the gene matches. The CDR3 has 11 amino acids. The CDR3: CASSLGQGTYF. As DNA, the CDR3 is TGTGCCAGCTCACTGGGACAGGGGACGTACTTC.

The V gene is TRBV19, the J gene TRBJ1-1; D remains ambiguous. The CDR3 contains 13 residues. V dropped 7 bases and J dropped 8 bases, with 17 bases sitting between them. Germline CDR1 is LNHDA and CDR2 is SQIVND (reference sequence). The CDR3 DNA sequence: TGTGCCAGTAATGCCGCCCCAGGAACAGAAGCTTTCTTT. It translates to CASNAAPGTEAFF.

The V and J genes are TRBV6-2 or TRBV6-3 and TRBJ1-5, with D possibly matching TRBD1 (5 bases). V dropped 6 bases and J dropped 3 bases, with 9 bases sitting between them. The CDR3 has 13 residues. The germline CDR1 and CDR2 sequences are MNHEY and SVGEGT. The CDR3 here is CASSRGPNQPQHF. In DNA form, the CDR3 reads TGTGCCAGCAGCCGGGGCCCCAATCAGCCCCAGCATTTT.

The V call is TRBV30, the J call TRBJ2-7; 8 bases align to TRBD1. V lost 3 bases and J lost 2; bases outside the gene matches: 6. CDR3 length: 14 residues. Germline-derived CDR1 and CDR2 are GTSNPN and SVGIG (reference sequence). The DNA of the CDR3 is TGTGCCTGGAGGGGGACAGGCAGTACCTACGAGCAGTACTTC. It is translated as CAWRGTGSTYEQYF.

The V call is TRBV28, the J call TRBJ2-1; 7 nucleotides line up with TRBD2. This CDR3 spans 16 amino acids. CDR1 is MDHEN and CDR2 is SYDVKM in the germline V gene. Trimming removed 5 bases from V and 0 bases from J; junction bases left unmatched: 7. This chain's CDR3 is CASSIIAGSSYNEQFF. The CDR3 DNA sequence: TGTGCCAGCAGTATCATAGCGGGTAGCTCCTACAATGAGCAGTTCTTC.

The CDR3 reads CASSYSRAGTGELFF. The CDR3 DNA reads TGTGCCAGCAGTTACTCCCGGGCGGGCACCGGGGAGCTGTTTTTT. The V call is TRBV6-2 or TRBV6-3, the J call TRBJ2-2; D is possibly TRBD2 (5 bases). The germline gives CDR1 MNHEY, CDR2 SVGEGT. This CDR3 has 15 residues. With 0 bases removed from V and 4 bases from J, the gap between germline ends came to 9 bases.

The chain combines TRBV15 with TRBJ2-2; D possibly corresponds to TRBD1 (5 bases). The germline gives CDR1 LNHNV, CDR2 YYDKDF (reference sequence). The CDR3 covers 16 residues. Trimming left V 0 bases short and J 1 base short, with 9 bases between. Written as DNA, the CDR3 is TGTGCCACCAGCAGAGATCGCAGGGTGAACACCGGGGAGCTGTTTTTT. Translation gives CATSRDRRVNTGELFF.

The rearrangement uses TRBV2 and TRBJ2-5, with no clear D. V dropped 3 bases and J dropped 1 base, with 12 bases sitting between them. This CDR3 is built from 15 residues. Germline V CDR1 and CDR2: SNHLY, FYNNEI. The DNA of the CDR3 is TGTGCCAGCAGTGAGGCCCCCGTAACCCAAGAGACCCAGTACTTC. Its protein product is CASSEAPVTQETQYF.

The gene calls are TRBV15 and TRBJ1-5, with D unresolved. Germline V gene lookup returns CDR1 LNHNV and CDR2 YYDKDF (reference sequence). This CDR3 contains 15 residues. V gave up 1 base and J gave up 7 bases, with 14 bases separating them. The CDR3 protein is CATSRGQIPGQPQHF. CDR3 in DNA: TGTGCCACCAGCAGAGGTCAGATACCAGGCCAGCCCCAGCATTTT.

This chain links TRBV25-1 with TRBJ2-1, with 8 bases fitting TRBD2. CDR1 and CDR2 (germline): MGHDK, SYGVNS. CDR3 length equals 16 residues. The ends lost 6 bases at V and 8 bases at J; junction bases unmatched: 15. The CDR3 here is CASSAMGGRFMDEQFF. DNA of the CDR3: TGTGCCAGCAGCGCAATGGGCGGGAGGTTTATGGATGAGCAGTTCTTC. Full variable domain (outside the CDR3, taken from reference TRBV25-1 and TRBJ2-1): EADIYQTPRYLVIGTGKKITLECSQTMGHDKMYWYQQDPGMELHLIHYSYGVNSTEKGDLSSESTVSRIRTEHFPLTLESARPSHTSQYLCASSAMGGRFMDEQFFGPGTRLTVL.

This clone appeared a single time. The rearrangement links TRBV11-3 to TRBJ2-2; TRBD1 matches at 8 bases. CDR1 and CDR2 (germline): SGHNT, YENEEA. The CDR3 totals 16 residues. V lost 6 bases and J lost 7; bases outside the gene matches: 13. The CDR3, as DNA: TGTGCCAGCAGTCCTAGAGCGACAGGGGTATACGGGGAGCTGTTTTTT. As protein: CASSPRATGVYGELFF.